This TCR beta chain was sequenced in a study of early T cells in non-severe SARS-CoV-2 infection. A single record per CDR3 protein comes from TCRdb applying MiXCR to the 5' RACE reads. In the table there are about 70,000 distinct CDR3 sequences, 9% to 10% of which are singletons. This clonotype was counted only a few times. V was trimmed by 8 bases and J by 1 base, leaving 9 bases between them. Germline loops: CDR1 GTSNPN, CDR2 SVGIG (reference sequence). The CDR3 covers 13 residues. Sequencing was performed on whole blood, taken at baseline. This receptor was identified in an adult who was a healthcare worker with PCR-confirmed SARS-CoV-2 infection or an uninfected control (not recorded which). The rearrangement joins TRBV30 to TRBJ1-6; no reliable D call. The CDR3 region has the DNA TGTGCCGCGGGTAGATCCTATAATTCACCCCTCCACTTT. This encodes CAAGRSYNSPLHF.